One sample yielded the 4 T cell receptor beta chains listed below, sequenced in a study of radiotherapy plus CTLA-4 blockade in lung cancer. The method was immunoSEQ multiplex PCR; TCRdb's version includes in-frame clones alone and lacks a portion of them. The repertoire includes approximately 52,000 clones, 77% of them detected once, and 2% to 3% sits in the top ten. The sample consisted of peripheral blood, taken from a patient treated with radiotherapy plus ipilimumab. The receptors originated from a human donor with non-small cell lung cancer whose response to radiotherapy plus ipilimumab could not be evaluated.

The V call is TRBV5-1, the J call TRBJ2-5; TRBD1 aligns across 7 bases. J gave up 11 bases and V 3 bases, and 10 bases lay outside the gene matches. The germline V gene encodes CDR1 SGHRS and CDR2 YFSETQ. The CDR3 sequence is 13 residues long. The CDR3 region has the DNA TGCGCCAGCAGCTGGAAGGACAGGTCAGAGCAGTACTTC. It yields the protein CASSWKDRSEQYF.

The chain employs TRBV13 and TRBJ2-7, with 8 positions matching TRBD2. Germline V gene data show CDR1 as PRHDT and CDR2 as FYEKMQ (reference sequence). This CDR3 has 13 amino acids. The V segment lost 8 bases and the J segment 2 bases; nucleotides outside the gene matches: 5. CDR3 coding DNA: TGTGCCAGCCGGGAGGGGTCAACCTACGAGCAGTACTTC. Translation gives CASREGSTYEQYF.

CDR3: CAISEEAQPQHF. In nucleotides, the CDR3 is TGTGCCATCAGTGAGGAGGCTCAGCCCCAGCATTTT. The V and J genes are TRBV10-3 and TRBJ1-5; D uncertain. This CDR3 is 12 amino acids long. CDR1 and CDR2 (germline): ENHRY, SYGVKD. The germline V and J ends were trimmed by 2 bases and 6 bases, with 5 bases remaining between them.

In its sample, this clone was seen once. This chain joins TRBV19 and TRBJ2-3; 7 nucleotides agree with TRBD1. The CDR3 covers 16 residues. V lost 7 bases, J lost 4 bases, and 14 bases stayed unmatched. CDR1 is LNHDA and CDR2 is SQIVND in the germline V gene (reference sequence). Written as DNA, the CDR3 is TGTGCCAGTACTTCCTTTCAAGGGGGCAGGGCAGATACGCAGTATTTT. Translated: CASTSFQGGRADTQYF.